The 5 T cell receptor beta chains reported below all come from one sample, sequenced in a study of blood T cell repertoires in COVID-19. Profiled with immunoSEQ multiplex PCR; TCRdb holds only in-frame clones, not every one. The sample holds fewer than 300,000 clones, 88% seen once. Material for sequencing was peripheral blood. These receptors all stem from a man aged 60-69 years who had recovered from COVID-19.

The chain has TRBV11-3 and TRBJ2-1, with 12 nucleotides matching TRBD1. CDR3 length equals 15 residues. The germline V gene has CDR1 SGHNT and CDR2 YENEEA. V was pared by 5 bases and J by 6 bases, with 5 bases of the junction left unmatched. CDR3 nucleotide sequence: TGTGCCAGCAGCCCCGGGACAGGGGGCTTCAATGAGCAGTTCTTC. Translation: CASSPGTGGFNEQFF.

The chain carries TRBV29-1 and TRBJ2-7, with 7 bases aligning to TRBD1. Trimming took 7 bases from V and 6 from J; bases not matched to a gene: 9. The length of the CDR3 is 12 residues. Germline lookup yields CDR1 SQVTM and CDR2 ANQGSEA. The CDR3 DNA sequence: TGCAGCGCCACCTATACAGGGGCCGAGCAGTACTTC. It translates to CSATYTGAEQYF.

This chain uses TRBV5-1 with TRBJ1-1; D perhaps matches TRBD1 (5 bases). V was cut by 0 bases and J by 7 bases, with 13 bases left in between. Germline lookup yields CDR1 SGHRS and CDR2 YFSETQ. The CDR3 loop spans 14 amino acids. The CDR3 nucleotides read TGCGCCAGCAGCTTGGAAGGTTGGACACTTGAAGCTTTCTTT. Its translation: CASSLEGWTLEAFF.

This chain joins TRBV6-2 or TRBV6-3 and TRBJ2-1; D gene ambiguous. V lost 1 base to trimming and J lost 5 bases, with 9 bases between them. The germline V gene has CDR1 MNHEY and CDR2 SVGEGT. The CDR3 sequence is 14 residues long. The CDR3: CASSYLSTDNEQFF. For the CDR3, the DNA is TGTGCCAGCAGTTACTTGAGTACTGACAATGAGCAGTTCTTC.

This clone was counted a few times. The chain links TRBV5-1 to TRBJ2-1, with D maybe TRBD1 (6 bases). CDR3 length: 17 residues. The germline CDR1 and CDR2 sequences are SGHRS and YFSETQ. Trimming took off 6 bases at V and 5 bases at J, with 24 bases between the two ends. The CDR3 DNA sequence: TGCGCCAGCAAAGGTCGACATCGGACAGATGGGAACAATGAGCAGTTCTTC. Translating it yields CASKGRHRTDGNNEQFF. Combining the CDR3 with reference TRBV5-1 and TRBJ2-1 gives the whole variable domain KAGVTQTPRYLIKTRGQQVTLSCSPISGHRSVSWYQQTPGQGLQFLFEYFSETQRNKGNFPGRFSGRQFSNSRSEMNVSTLELGDSALYLCASKGRHRTDGNNEQFFGPGTRLTVL.